This TCR beta chain was recorded in a study of blood T cell repertoires in COVID-19. Germline V gene data show CDR1 as SGDLS and CDR2 as YYNGEE. The CDR3 has 16 residues. Trimming took 3 bases from V and 7 from J; bases not matched to a gene: 9. Clones were read by immunoSEQ multiplex PCR, and TCRdb kept only the in-frame ones, dropping some. The sample includes about 260,000 clones, 84% of them seen just once. Sequenced material: peripheral blood. The V gene is TRBV9, the J gene TRBJ2-1; TRBD2 matches 11 bases. The source of this sequence is a man aged 60-69 years with acute or convalescent COVID-19. CDR3 region: CASSGGSGRGGNEQFF. CDR3 nucleotide sequence: TGTGCCAGCAGCGGGGGTAGCGGGAGGGGTGGAAATGAGCAGTTCTTC.